This TCR beta chain stems from a study of blood T cell repertoires in COVID-19. Overall study: Samples representing acute and convalescent COVID-19 were sourced from the United States, Italy and Spain. T cells, B-cell-depleted T cells, or PBMCs provided the cDNA or gDNA that served as material.

This clone was seen a handful of times. Patients from Seattle were sampled longitudinally, starting during active infection. TCRdb keeps only in-frame clones here, not all; method: immunoSEQ multiplex PCR. The sample lists a few hundred thousand clones, roughly 88% occurring once. The CDR3 totals 12 residues. Germline V gene lookup returns CDR1 LGHDT and CDR2 YNNKEL (reference sequence). V was trimmed by 5 bases and J by 4 bases, leaving 9 bases between them. The sequence was obtained from a woman in her seventies with COVID-19, enrolled during active disease. The sequencing sample was made of peripheral blood. The V gene is TRBV3-1 (or the pseudogene TRBV3-2), the J gene TRBJ2-7, with D unclear. The CDR3 loop reads CASSKRRYEQYF. CDR3 nucleotide sequence: TGTGCCAGCAGCAAACGGCGGTACGAGCAGTACTTC.